This TCR beta chain appears in the sequencing data of a study of blood T cell repertoires in COVID-19. Original data processing: How many nucleated cells were present was estimated from reference gene primer amplification. The table came from immunoSEQ multiplex PCR; TCRdb's copy has only in-frame clones and leaves some out. D and trimming come from the DNA, and the V and J calls and clone size come from that table. The table shows 350,000 or so clones, with roughly 87% occurring only once. This study enrolled people aged about 18 to 95 from about two dozen US geographic areas. V was clipped by 2 bases and J by 4 bases, with 12 bases between them. CDR1 is MNHNS and CDR2 is SASEGT in the germline V gene. The length of the CDR3 is 14 residues.

Sample: PBMCs or T cells enriched from blood (not recorded which). This sequence originates from a woman between 25 and 40 years old who had recovered from COVID-19. This chain uses TRBV6-1 with TRBJ2-7; possible D gene TRBD1, 5 bases. DNA for the CDR3: TGTGCCAGCAGTGAAATCCCACAGGCTTACGAGCAGTACTTC. This codes for CASSEIPQAYEQYF.